These T cell receptor beta chains were read from a single sample in a study of Ad26.COV2.S vaccination and SARS-CoV-2 variants. Repertoires were generated with immunoSEQ multiplex PCR, while TCRdb's copy carries only in-frame clones and drops some. This table holds around 350,000 clones, 92% found once. Sequences were derived from peripheral blood, sampled after recovery from COVID-19. The receptors come from a human donor who had recovered from COVID-19. The CDR3 runs from the conserved cysteine through the conserved F or W. A D gene is named only where the DNA matches it firmly. Size is omitted from some rows. Given values are once, few, many or a class for expanded clones.

D gene: .
V gene: TRBV15
J gene: TRBJ2-1
clone size: once
CDR3 protein: CATSTREVGSAGPYNEQFF
CDR3 DNA: TGTGCCACCAGCACCCGAGAGGTAGGGTCGGCGGGACCCTACAATGAGCAGTTCTTC

D gene: .
V gene: TRBV2
J gene: TRBJ1-6
clone size: .
CDR3 protein: CASSEGVGSPLHF
CDR3 DNA: TGTGCCAGCAGTGAGGGGGTAGGCTCACCCCTCCACTTT

D gene: .
V gene: TRBV6-6
J gene: TRBJ2-3
clone size: .
CDR3 protein: CASSQGGGADTQYF
CDR3 DNA: TGTGCCAGCAGTCAAGGGGGGGGCGCGGATACGCAGTATTTT

D gene: .
V gene: TRBV13
J gene: TRBJ1-2
clone size: .
CDR3 protein: CASSFRTLYGYTF
CDR3 DNA: TGTGCCAGCAGCTTCCGTACGTTGTATGGCTACACCTTC

D gene: .
V gene: TRBV15
J gene: TRBJ2-5
clone size: .
CDR3 protein: CATSRDYKVAARGETQYF
CDR3 DNA: TGTGCCACCAGCAGAGATTATAAGGTTGCAGCGAGAGGGGAGACCCAGTACTTC

D gene: TRBD2
V gene: TRBV6-5
J gene: TRBJ2-1
clone size: once
CDR3 protein: CASSYEGLAGVNEQFF
CDR3 DNA: TGTGCCAGCAGTTACGAGGGACTAGCGGGGGTTAATGAGCAGTTCTTC

D gene: TRBD1
V gene: TRBV29-1
J gene: TRBJ2-7
clone size: .
CDR3 protein: CSVGELGQGVAYEQYF
CDR3 DNA: TGCAGCGTTGGAGAGCTTGGGCAGGGGGTCGCCTACGAGCAGTACTTC

D gene: .
V gene: TRBV6-5
J gene: TRBJ1-3
clone size: .
CDR3 protein: CASSYETSSGNTIYF
CDR3 DNA: TGTGCCAGCAGTTACGAAACGTCGTCTGGAAACACCATATATTTT

D gene: TRBD2
V gene: TRBV4-1
J gene: TRBJ2-1
clone size: .
CDR3 protein: CASKAGGLNEQFF
CDR3 DNA: TGCGCCAGCAAAGCGGGGGGCTTGAATGAGCAGTTCTTC

D gene: .
V gene: TRBV3-1/TRBV3-2
J gene: TRBJ1-5
clone size: .
CDR3 protein: CASSQSGGYQPQHF
CDR3 DNA: TGTGCCAGCAGCCAAAGCGGGGGATATCAGCCCCAGCATTTT

D gene: TRBD2
V gene: TRBV2
J gene: TRBJ2-4
clone size: .
CDR3 protein: CASSEASGGVYTKNIQYF
CDR3 DNA: TGTGCCAGCAGTGAAGCAAGCGGGGGGGTTTATACCAAAAACATTCAGTACTTC

D gene: TRBD2
V gene: TRBV9
J gene: TRBJ2-1
clone size: .
CDR3 protein: CASSVRPAGDSYNEQFF
CDR3 DNA: TGTGCCAGCAGCGTAAGGCCAGCGGGGGATTCCTACAATGAGCAGTTCTTC

D gene: TRBD1
V gene: TRBV9
J gene: TRBJ1-1
clone size: .
CDR3 protein: CASSGGQGGTEAFF
CDR3 DNA: TGTGCCAGCAGCGGGGGACAGGGGGGCACTGAAGCTTTCTTT

D gene: .
V gene: TRBV20-1
J gene: TRBJ2-7
clone size: .
CDR3 protein: CSANAGAEQYF
CDR3 DNA: TGCAGTGCTAACGCAGGGGCCGAGCAGTACTTC

D gene: TRBD1
V gene: TRBV18
J gene: TRBJ1-5
clone size: .
CDR3 protein: CASSPPNGQGANQPQHF
CDR3 DNA: TGTGCCAGCTCACCACCCAACGGACAGGGGGCAAATCAGCCCCAGCATTTT

D gene: TRBD1
V gene: TRBV28
J gene: TRBJ2-1
clone size: .
CDR3 protein: CASSLRDRYNNEQFF
CDR3 DNA: TGTGCCAGCAGTTTAAGGGACAGGTATAACAATGAGCAGTTCTTC

D gene: TRBD1
V gene: TRBV6-5
J gene: TRBJ1-2
clone size: .
CDR3 protein: CASSSGQPKGYGYTF
CDR3 DNA: TGTGCCAGCAGTTCGGGACAGCCGAAAGGCTATGGCTACACCTTC

D gene: .
V gene: TRBV7-9
J gene: TRBJ2-5
clone size: once
CDR3 protein: CASSPRDGETQYF
CDR3 DNA: TGTGCCAGCAGCCCCAGGGATGGGGAGACCCAGTACTTC

D gene: .
V gene: TRBV5-6
J gene: TRBJ2-5
clone size: .
CDR3 protein: CASSRQETQYF
CDR3 DNA: TGTGCCAGCAGCCGACAAGAGACCCAGTACTTC

D gene: TRBD1
V gene: TRBV19
J gene: TRBJ1-1
clone size: once
CDR3 protein: CASSTGTAPMNTEAFF
CDR3 DNA: TGTGCCAGTAGTACGGGGACAGCACCCATGAACACTGAAGCTTTCTTT

D gene: TRBD1
V gene: TRBV2
J gene: TRBJ2-3
clone size: .
CDR3 protein: CASRGQGNTDTQYF
CDR3 DNA: TGTGCCAGTAGGGGACAGGGGAACACAGATACGCAGTATTTT